The 27 T cell receptor beta chains listed next were all sequenced from one sample in a study of CD8+ T cells in alopecia areata. The sequencing template was cDNA reverse transcribed from extracted RNA. Only in-frame clones appear in the TCRdb table, and some are missing; sequencing was by immunoSEQ multiplex PCR. The sample has about 110,000 clones; around three fifths are singletons. Documented treatment: oral pan-JAK inhibitor, 5-10 mg twice daily. This sample comprised CD8+ T cells sorted from blood, obtained at week 24, from a patient treated with tofacitinib. All receptors derive from a human donor with alopecia areata.

This clone showed up just a few times. The rearrangement links TRBV13 to TRBJ1-1; D is unclear. Germline assignment: CDR1 PRHDT and CDR2 FYEKMQ (reference sequence). The CDR3 runs 15 residues. V was cut by 0 bases and J by 3 bases, with 11 bases left in between. CDR3 nucleotides: TGTGCCAGCAGCTTAGGTCCCGGGGAGGACACTGAAGCTTTCTTT. It translates to CASSLGPGEDTEAFF.

The V and J genes are TRBV15 and TRBJ1-6, with a weak D call TRBD1 (5 bases). The CDR3 is 15 residues long. V was clipped by 0 bases and J by 10 bases, with 13 bases between them. The germline V gene encodes CDR1 LNHNV and CDR2 YYDKDF (reference sequence). The CDR3 nucleotides read TGTGCCACCAGCAGAGATCACCCGGGACGGTCACCCCTCCACTTT. Its translation is CATSRDHPGRSPLHF.

There are a few counts of this clone. The chain couples TRBV6-6 to TRBJ2-7; D may be TRBD1 (6 bases). Germline V gene data show CDR1 as MNHNY and CDR2 as SVGAGI (reference sequence). CDR3 size: 14 residues. Trimming cost V 2 bases and J 6 bases, with 14 bases left between them. CDR3 amino acids: CASSYTGPQGEQYF. CDR3 in DNA: TGTGCCAGCAGTTACACAGGGCCCCAGGGCGAGCAGTACTTC.

This clone was observed a few times. The chain joins TRBV10-3 to TRBJ2-2; TRBD2 matches at 7 bases. The trim removed 3 bases at V and 7 bases at J, leaving 11 bases unmatched. Germline assignment: CDR1 ENHRY and CDR2 SYGVKD. CDR3 length equals 16 residues. CDR3 sequence: CAISDPKGSGNGELFF. The CDR3 coding sequence is TGTGCCATCAGTGACCCGAAGGGCAGCGGGAACGGGGAGCTGTTTTTT.

This chain joins TRBV7-8 and TRBJ2-5; 10 nucleotides match TRBD2. CDR3 length equals 16 residues. Trimming at V came to 5 bases and at J to 0 bases, leaving 6 bases not matched to a gene. The germline V gene has CDR1 SGHVS and CDR2 FQNEAQ. The DNA of the CDR3 is TGTGCCAGCAGCCGACCCGGGACTAGCGACCAAGAGACCCAGTACTTC. Translated, it gives CASSRPGTSDQETQYF.

The V and J genes are TRBV5-6 and TRBJ1-5, with D tentatively TRBD1 (5 bases). CDR3 length: 16 residues. V lost 4 bases, J lost 3 bases, and 17 bases lay in between. Germline-derived CDR1 and CDR2 are SGHDT and YYEEEE. CDR3 amino acids: CASSLTFGGNNQPQHF. The CDR3 DNA reads as TGTGCCAGCAGCCTGACCTTCGGGGGTAACAATCAGCCCCAGCATTTT.

The rearrangement joins TRBV7-9 to TRBJ2-2, with a weak D call TRBD1 (6 bases). Trimming left V 11 bases short and J 5 bases short, with 15 bases between. Germline values: CDR1 SEHNR, CDR2 FQNEAQ (reference sequence). The CDR3 spans 13 residues. The DNA of the CDR3 is TGTGCCTCTTGGGACACGGGGACCGGGGAGCTGTTTTTT. Translating gives CASWDTGTGELFF.

The CDR3 region is CASSQMQGRGTEAFF. CDR3 coding DNA: TGTGCCAGCAGCCAAATGCAGGGGCGCGGTACTGAAGCTTTCTTT. V usage is TRBV2 and J usage is TRBJ1-1; possibly TRBD1 for D (6 bases). Trimming removed 6 bases from V and 5 bases from J, with 19 bases in between. The CDR3 consists of 15 residues. Germline CDR1 reads SNHLY; CDR2 reads FYNNEI.

In its sample, this clone was seen a few times. The chain joins TRBV21-1 to TRBJ2-1. TRBV21-1 is classified as a pseudogene. This CDR3 contains 11 residues. The CDR3 is CASTSGNEQFF. CDR3 coding DNA: TGTGCCAGCACTTCTGGCAATGAGCAGTTCTTC.

The chain links TRBV27 to TRBJ1-6, with D possibly being TRBD1 (6 bases). V lost 1 base to trimming and J lost 10 bases, with 14 bases between them. Germline-derived CDR1 and CDR2 are MNHEY and SMNVEV (reference sequence). CDR3 length equals 15 residues. This CDR3 reads CASSLFVGQRSPLHF. In DNA form, the CDR3 reads TGTGCCAGCAGTTTATTCGTCGGACAGAGGTCACCCCTCCACTTT.

The chain recombines TRBV9 with TRBJ1-1; D not resolved. Germline CDR1 SGDLS, CDR2 YYNGEE. This CDR3 has 14 residues. The ends were cut back, 0 bases at V and 1 base at J, with 7 bases in the middle. The CDR3 bases are TGTGCCAGCAGCGTAGACGGGCGGAACACTGAAGCTTTCTTT. Translated: CASSVDGRNTEAFF.

The chain joins TRBV13 to TRBJ1-2, with D maybe TRBD1 (6 bases). This CDR3 contains 16 residues. Germline V gives CDR1 PRHDT, CDR2 FYEKMQ (reference sequence). V was pared by 6 bases and J by 4 bases, with 21 bases between. This CDR3 reads CASRGTSPPMVYGYTF. CDR3 nucleotides: TGTGCCAGCAGGGGGACAAGCCCTCCAATGGTCTATGGCTACACCTTC.

This clone appeared a few times. This sequence joins TRBV6-4 and TRBJ2-1; D may match TRBD1 or TRBD2 (5 bases each). Germline lookup yields CDR1 MRHNA and CDR2 SNTAGT. CDR3 length: 18 residues. Trimming took off 5 bases at V and 0 bases at J, with 20 bases between the two ends. CDR3 in DNA: TGTGCCAGCAGTTTAGGGTTCGGGGCTTCGAGCTCCTACAATGAGCAGTTCTTC. This codes for CASSLGFGASSSYNEQFF.

This chain uses TRBV5-1 with TRBJ1-1; D is unresolved. The V gene lost 2 bases and the J gene lost 4 bases, with 9 bases spanning the gap. In germline, CDR1 is SGHRS, CDR2 YFSETQ. This CDR3 spans 13 amino acids. The CDR3 spells CASSFYSGTEAFF. The CDR3 coding sequence is TGCGCCAGCAGCTTCTACAGTGGCACTGAAGCTTTCTTT.

The genes are TRBV29-1 and TRBJ1-1; D ambiguous. Germline-derived CDR1 and CDR2 are SQVTM and ANQGSEA. The CDR3 runs to 12 residues. Deletions cut 3 bases from V and 4 bases from J, with 9 bases between. DNA of the CDR3: TGCAGCGTTGACGGGTTGGGCACTGAAGCTTTCTTT. Protein product: CSVDGLGTEAFF.

The chain uses TRBV29-1 and TRBJ1-1; D is possibly TRBD1 (6 bases). V was clipped by 6 bases and J by 8 bases, with 10 bases between them. The germline V gene encodes CDR1 SQVTM and CDR2 ANQGSEA. This CDR3 has 10 amino acids. As DNA, the CDR3 is TGCAGCGTCGCAGGGGTCGAAGCTTTCTTT. Protein product: CSVAGVEAFF.

This chain joins TRBV14 and TRBJ1-2, with D unclear. Germline CDR1 reads SGHDN; CDR2 reads FVKESK. Trimming left V 2 bases short and J 2 bases short, with 3 bases between. This CDR3 has 12 residues. CDR3 nucleotides: TGTGCCAGCAGCCAACCCAACTATGGCTACACCTTC. This sequence encodes CASSQPNYGYTF.

The sample holds one count of this clone. The chain recombines TRBV10-3 with TRBJ1-1; 8 bases match TRBD1. This CDR3 comprises 16 residues. Germline values: CDR1 ENHRY, CDR2 SYGVKD. The V gene end was trimmed by 3 bases and the J gene end by 2 bases; junction bases not matched to a gene: 8. CDR3 sequence: CAISDHRGTVNTEAFF. The CDR3 DNA reads as TGTGCCATCAGTGATCACAGGGGGACGGTAAACACTGAAGCTTTCTTT.

The chain is built from TRBV9 and TRBJ2-7, with D maybe TRBD1 (6 bases). The germline V and J ends were trimmed by 4 bases and 9 bases, with 17 bases remaining between them. There are 13 residues in the CDR3. CDR1 SGDLS and CDR2 YYNGEE come from the germline V gene. The CDR3 loop reads CASSKEDSLGQYF. The DNA for the CDR3 is TGTGCCAGCAGCAAGGAGGACAGTTTAGGGCAGTACTTC.

The chain carries TRBV19 and TRBJ2-7, with D possibly TRBD1 on 6 matching bases. Germline V gives CDR1 LNHDA, CDR2 SQIVND (reference sequence). Trimming shortened V by 4 bases and J by 3 bases, and 13 bases separated the two germline ends. The CDR3 length is 14 residues. CDR3 region: CASSNLKDSYEQYF. CDR3 nucleotides: TGTGCCAGTAGTAACCTTAAGGACAGCTACGAGCAGTACTTC.

The rearrangement uses TRBV13 and TRBJ2-7; no clear D gene. Between the trimmed V and J ends, which lost 2 bases and 0 bases, there was a span of 11 bases. The CDR3 sequence is 15 residues long. The germline gives CDR1 PRHDT, CDR2 FYEKMQ (reference sequence). For the CDR3, the DNA is TGTGCCAGCAGCTTACGGCTCGGGCGCTCCTACGAGCAGTACTTC. It encodes CASSLRLGRSYEQYF.

This sequence joins TRBV27 and TRBJ1-5, with D perhaps TRBD1 (5 bases). The CDR3 has 16 amino acids. Germline CDR1 MNHEY, CDR2 SMNVEV (reference sequence). The V and J ends lost 0 bases and 2 bases respectively, with 11 bases between them. DNA for the CDR3: TGTGCCAGCAGTTTATCCCTCCCGGGGGGCAATCAGCCCCAGCATTTT. Its protein product is CASSLSLPGGNQPQHF.

This clone was detected only a few times. The chain links TRBV2 to TRBJ1-1; tentative D call: TRBD1 (5 bases). Trimming removed 3 bases from V and 10 bases from J, with 21 bases in between. This CDR3 has 15 amino acids. Germline CDR1 reads SNHLY; CDR2 reads FYNNEI. CDR3 loop: CASSDLLGNLRGAFF. DNA of the CDR3: TGTGCCAGCAGTGACCTATTGGGCAATCTTAGGGGAGCTTTCTTT.

This clone was recorded many times. The V call is TRBV6-4, the J call TRBJ2-2; D uncertain. Germline V lookup: CDR1 MRHNA, CDR2 SNTAGT. With 6 bases removed from V and 0 bases from J, the gap between germline ends came to 5 bases. The CDR3 contains 13 residues. The CDR3: CASSPTNTGELFF. CDR3 in DNA: TGTGCCAGCAGCCCTACGAACACCGGGGAGCTGTTTTTT.

The rearrangement joins TRBV6-5 to TRBJ1-4, with D perhaps matching TRBD1 (5 bases). Germline V gene data show CDR1 as MNHEY and CDR2 as SVGAGI. The CDR3 is 14 residues long. V was pared by 5 bases and J by 8 bases, with 15 bases between. As DNA, the CDR3 is TGTGCCAGCAGTGCGAGGGGCGCAGGGGAAAAACTGTTTTTT. Its translation: CASSARGAGEKLFF.

This clone is labeled as medium-sized (0.01 to 0.1%). The chain recombines TRBV18 with TRBJ1-2, with TRBD1 matching 9 bases. Germline assignment: CDR1 KGHSH and CDR2 LQKENI. Germline trimming cut 6 bases from V and 6 bases from J; bases unmatched to any gene: 8. The CDR3 totals 14 residues. CDR3 protein: CASSLHRGRHGYTF. The CDR3 coding sequence is TGTGCCAGCTCGCTCCACAGGGGGCGGCATGGCTACACCTTC.

This clone came up a few times. The chain links TRBV29-1 to TRBJ2-5; TRBD1 or TRBD2 may be the D gene (6 bases each). Trimming pared 0 bases from V and 3 bases from J, leaving 17 bases between. The CDR3 is 16 residues long. Looked up from germline, CDR1 is SQVTM and CDR2 is ANQGSEA. DNA for the CDR3: TGCAGCGTTGAAGACCGGGGGCGGGATTCCAAAGAGACCCAGTACTTC. Amino acid sequence: CSVEDRGRDSKETQYF. Variable domain in full (rest from reference TRBV29-1 and TRBJ2-5): SAVISQKPSRDICQRGTSLTIQCQVDSQVTMMFWYRQQPGQSLTLIATANQGSEATYESGFVIDKFPISRPNLTFSTLTVSNMSPEDSSIYLCSVEDRGRDSKETQYFGPGTRLLVL.